These 4 T cell receptor beta chains originate from one sample sequenced in a study of cytomegalovirus exposure and HLA in healthy donors. PCR used 60 Vbeta primers and 13 Jbeta primers. Profiled with immunoSEQ multiplex PCR; TCRdb holds only in-frame clones, not every one. The sample consists of approximately 150,000 clones, roughly 80% of them appearing once. The sequencing sample was made of PBMCs. The receptors were sampled from a man aged 18 to 30 in good health and CMV-seropositive.

This clone was found once. The chain recombines TRBV5-6 with TRBJ2-1; tentative D call: TRBD2 (5 bases). V was trimmed by 1 base and J by 12 bases, leaving 17 bases between them. Germline CDR1 SGHDT, CDR2 YYEEEE. The length of the CDR3 is 14 residues. The CDR3 loop is CASSLTPEGPGQFF. The CDR3 nucleotides read TGTGCCAGCAGCTTGACCCCAGAGGGCCCGGGGCAGTTCTTC.

The chain joins TRBV7-8 to TRBJ1-5, with TRBD1 identical over 7 bases. After removal of 4 bases from V and 4 bases from J, the junction contained 7 bases not matched to a gene. The CDR3 totals 15 residues. Germline V gene data show CDR1 as SGHVS and CDR2 as FQNEAQ. The CDR3 spells CASSSEGQTNQPQHF. The CDR3 bases are TGTGCCAGCAGCTCCGAGGGACAGACTAATCAGCCCCAGCATTTT.

This clone was seen a single time. The rearrangement joins TRBV2 to TRBJ2-7; 8 bases are shared with TRBD2. The V and J ends lost 7 bases and 4 bases, in that order; junction bases with no gene match: 9. This CDR3 has 14 amino acids. The V gene's germline CDR1 is SNHLY and CDR2 FYNNEI. CDR3: CASNTGGGLYEQYF. The CDR3 bases are TGTGCCAGCAATACAGGCGGGGGGCTATACGAGCAGTACTTC. Filled out from reference TRBV2 and TRBJ2-7, the complete variable domain reads EPEVTQTPSHQVTQMGQEVILRCVPISNHLYFYWYRQILGQKVEFLVSFYNNEISEKSEIFDDQFSVERPDGSNFTLKIRSTKLEDSAMYFCASNTGGGLYEQYFGPGTRLTVT.

The chain recombines TRBV6-5 with TRBJ2-5; 7 bases match TRBD2. The CDR3 is 11 residues long. The V segment lost 6 bases and the J segment 5 bases; nucleotides outside the gene matches: 0. Looked up from germline, CDR1 is MNHEY and CDR2 is SVGAGI. CDR3 coding DNA: TGTGCCAGCAGGGGGGGGGAGACCCAGTACTTC. Encoded protein: CASRGGETQYF.